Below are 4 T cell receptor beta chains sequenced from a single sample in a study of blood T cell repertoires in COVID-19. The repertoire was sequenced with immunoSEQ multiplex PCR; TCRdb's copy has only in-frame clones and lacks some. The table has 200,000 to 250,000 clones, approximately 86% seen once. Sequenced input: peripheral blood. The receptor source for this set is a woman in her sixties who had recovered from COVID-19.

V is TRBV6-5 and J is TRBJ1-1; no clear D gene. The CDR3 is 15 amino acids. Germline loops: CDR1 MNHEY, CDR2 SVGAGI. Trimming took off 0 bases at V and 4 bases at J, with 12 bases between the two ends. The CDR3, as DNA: TGTGCCAGCAGTTACTCGACCGGGGTCCCCACTGAAGCTTTCTTT. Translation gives CASSYSTGVPTEAFF.

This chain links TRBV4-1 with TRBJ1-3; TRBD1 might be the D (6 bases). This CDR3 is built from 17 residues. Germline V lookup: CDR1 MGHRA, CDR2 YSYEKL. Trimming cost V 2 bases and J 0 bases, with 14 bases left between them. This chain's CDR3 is CASSQTLGQNSGNTIYF. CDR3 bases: TGCGCCAGCAGCCAAACCCTAGGACAGAACTCTGGAAACACCATATATTTT.

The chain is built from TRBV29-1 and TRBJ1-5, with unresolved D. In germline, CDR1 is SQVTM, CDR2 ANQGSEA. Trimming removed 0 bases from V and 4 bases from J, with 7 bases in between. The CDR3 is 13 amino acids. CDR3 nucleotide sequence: TGCAGCGTTGAAGAGGGCACTAATCAGCCCCAGCATTTT. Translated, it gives CSVEEGTNQPQHF.

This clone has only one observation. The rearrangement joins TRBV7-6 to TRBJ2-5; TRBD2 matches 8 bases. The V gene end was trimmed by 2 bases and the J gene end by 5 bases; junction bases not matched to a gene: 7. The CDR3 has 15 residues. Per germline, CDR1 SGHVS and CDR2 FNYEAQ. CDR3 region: CASSLIAGGRETQYF. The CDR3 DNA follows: TGTGCCAGCAGCTTAATCGCGGGGGGACGGGAGACCCAGTACTTC.